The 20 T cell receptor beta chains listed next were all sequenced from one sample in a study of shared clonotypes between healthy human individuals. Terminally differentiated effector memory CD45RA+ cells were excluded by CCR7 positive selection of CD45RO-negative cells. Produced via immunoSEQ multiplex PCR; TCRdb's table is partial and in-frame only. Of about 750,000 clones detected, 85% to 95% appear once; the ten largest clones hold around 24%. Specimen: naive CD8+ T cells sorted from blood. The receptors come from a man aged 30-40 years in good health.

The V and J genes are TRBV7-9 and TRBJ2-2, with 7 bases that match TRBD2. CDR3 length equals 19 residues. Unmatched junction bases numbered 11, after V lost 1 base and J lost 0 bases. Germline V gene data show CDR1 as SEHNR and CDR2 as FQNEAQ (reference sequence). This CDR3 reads CASSLGRGSTFANTGELFF. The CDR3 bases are TGTGCCAGCAGCTTAGGGCGCGGGAGCACCTTCGCGAACACCGGGGAGCTGTTTTTT.

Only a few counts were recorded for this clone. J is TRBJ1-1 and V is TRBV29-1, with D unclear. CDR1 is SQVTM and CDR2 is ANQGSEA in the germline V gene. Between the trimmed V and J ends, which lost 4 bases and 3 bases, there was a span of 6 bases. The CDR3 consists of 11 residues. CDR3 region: CSVGRYTEAFF. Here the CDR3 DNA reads TGCAGCGTTGGTCGATACACTGAAGCTTTCTTT.

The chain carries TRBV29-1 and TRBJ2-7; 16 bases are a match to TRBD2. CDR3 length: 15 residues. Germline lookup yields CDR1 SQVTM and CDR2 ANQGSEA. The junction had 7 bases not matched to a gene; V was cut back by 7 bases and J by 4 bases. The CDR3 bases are TGCAGCGGCACCGGGACTAGCGGGAGGGAGTACGAGCAGTACTTC. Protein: CSGTGTSGREYEQYF.

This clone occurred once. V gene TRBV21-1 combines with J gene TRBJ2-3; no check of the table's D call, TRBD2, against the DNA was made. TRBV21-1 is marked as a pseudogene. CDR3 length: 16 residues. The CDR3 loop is CASRGGRGPSTDTQYF. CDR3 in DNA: TGTGCCAGCAGGGGCGGGAGAGGCCCAAGCACAGATACGCAGTATTTT.

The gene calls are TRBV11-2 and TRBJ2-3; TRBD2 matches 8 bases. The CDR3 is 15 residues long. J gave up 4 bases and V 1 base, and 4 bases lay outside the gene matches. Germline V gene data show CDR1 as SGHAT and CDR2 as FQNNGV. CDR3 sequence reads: CASSLGAGVADTQYF. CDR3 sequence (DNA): TGTGCCAGCAGCTTAGGAGCGGGAGTCGCAGATACGCAGTATTTT.

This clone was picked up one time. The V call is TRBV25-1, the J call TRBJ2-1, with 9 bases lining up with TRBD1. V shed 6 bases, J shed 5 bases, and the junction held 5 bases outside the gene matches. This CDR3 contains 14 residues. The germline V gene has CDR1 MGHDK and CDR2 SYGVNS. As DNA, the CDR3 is TGTGCCAGCAGGGACAGGGGAAATGACAATGAGCAGTTCTTC. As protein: CASRDRGNDNEQFF.

The CDR3 DNA reads as TGTGCCAGCAGTGAGGCAGGGGGGAGCACTGAAGCTTTCTTT. Amino acids: CASSEAGGSTEAFF. This sequence joins TRBV6-1 and TRBJ1-1; the match to TRBD1 covers 7 bases. The CDR3 totals 14 residues. Germline values: CDR1 MNHNS, CDR2 SASEGT. Trimming removed 3 bases from V and 4 bases from J; junction bases left unmatched: 5.

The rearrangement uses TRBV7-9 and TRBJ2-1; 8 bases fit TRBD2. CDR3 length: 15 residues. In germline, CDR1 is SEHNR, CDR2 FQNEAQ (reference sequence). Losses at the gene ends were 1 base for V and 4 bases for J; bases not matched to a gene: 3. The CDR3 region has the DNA TGTGCCAGCAGCTTAGTGGCGGGAGGATACAATGAGCAGTTCTTC. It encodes CASSLVAGGYNEQFF.

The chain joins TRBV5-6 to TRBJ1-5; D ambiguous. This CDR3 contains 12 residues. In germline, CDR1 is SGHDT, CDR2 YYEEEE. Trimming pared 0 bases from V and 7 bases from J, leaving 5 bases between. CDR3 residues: CASSLGVQPQHF. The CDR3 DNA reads TGTGCCAGCAGCTTGGGGGTACAGCCCCAGCATTTT. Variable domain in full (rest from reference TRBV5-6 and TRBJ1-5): DAGVTQSPTHLIKTRGQQVTLRCSPKSGHDTVSWYQQALGQGPQFIFQYYEEEERQRGNFPDRFSGHQFPNYSSELNVNALLLGDSALYLCASSLGVQPQHFGDGTRLSIL.

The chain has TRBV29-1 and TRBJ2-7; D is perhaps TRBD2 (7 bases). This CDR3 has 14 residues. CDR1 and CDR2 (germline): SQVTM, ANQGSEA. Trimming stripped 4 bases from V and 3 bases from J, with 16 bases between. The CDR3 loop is CSVAKGGGHYEQYF. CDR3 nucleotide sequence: TGCAGCGTTGCGAAAGGGGGGGGCCACTACGAGCAGTACTTC.

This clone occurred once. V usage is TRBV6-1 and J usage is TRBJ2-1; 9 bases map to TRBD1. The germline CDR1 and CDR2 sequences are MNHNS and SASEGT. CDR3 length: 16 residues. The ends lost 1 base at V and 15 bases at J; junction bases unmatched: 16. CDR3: CASSEGRGRTGVGRFF. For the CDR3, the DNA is TGTGCCAGCAGTGAAGGGCGAGGTCGGACAGGGGTAGGGCGGTTCTTC.

CDR3 sequence (DNA): TGTGCCAGTAGTCCGGGTCCCGACCCCTACGAGCAGTACTTC. It codes for CASSPGPDPYEQYF. The chain uses TRBV19 and TRBJ2-7, with unresolved D. The V end lost 5 bases, the J end lost 2 bases, and 13 bases lay between the germline ends. CDR1 LNHDA and CDR2 SQIVND come from the germline V gene (reference sequence). The CDR3 runs 14 residues.

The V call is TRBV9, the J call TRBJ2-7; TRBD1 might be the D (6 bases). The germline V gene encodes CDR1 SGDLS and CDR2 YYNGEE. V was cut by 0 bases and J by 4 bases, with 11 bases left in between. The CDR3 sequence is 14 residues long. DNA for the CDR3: TGTGCCAGCAGCGTAGAGGACAGCGAATACGAGCAGTACTTC. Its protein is CASSVEDSEYEQYF.

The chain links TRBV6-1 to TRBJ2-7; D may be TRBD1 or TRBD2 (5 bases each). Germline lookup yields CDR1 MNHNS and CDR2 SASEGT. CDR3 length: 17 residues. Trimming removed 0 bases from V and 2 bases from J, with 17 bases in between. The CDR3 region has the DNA TGTGCCAGCAGTGAAGCGCTTGGCAGAATGGGACCCTACGAGCAGTACTTC. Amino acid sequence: CASSEALGRMGPYEQYF.

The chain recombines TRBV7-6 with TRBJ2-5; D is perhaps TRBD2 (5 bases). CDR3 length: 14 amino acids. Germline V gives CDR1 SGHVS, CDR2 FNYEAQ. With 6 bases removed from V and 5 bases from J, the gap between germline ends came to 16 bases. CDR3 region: CASSYSVSFETQYF. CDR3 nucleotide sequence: TGTGCCAGCAGTTATAGCGTAAGCTTCGAGACCCAGTACTTC.

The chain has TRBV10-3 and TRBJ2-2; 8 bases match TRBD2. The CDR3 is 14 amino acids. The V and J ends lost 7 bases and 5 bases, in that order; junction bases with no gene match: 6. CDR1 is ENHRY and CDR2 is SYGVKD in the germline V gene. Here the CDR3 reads CAITNPGGTGELFF. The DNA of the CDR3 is TGTGCCATCACAAACCCGGGAGGGACCGGGGAGCTGTTTTTT.

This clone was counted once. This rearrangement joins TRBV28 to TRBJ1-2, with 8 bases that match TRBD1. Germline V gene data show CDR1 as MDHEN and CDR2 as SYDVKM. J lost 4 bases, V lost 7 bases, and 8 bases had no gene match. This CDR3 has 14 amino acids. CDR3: CASNPPGGGYGYTF. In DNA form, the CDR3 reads TGTGCCAGCAATCCGCCAGGGGGCGGCTATGGCTACACCTTC.

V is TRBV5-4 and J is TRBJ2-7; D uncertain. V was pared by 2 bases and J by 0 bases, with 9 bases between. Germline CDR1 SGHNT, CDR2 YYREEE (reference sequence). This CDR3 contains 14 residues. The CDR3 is CASSFWENSYEQYF. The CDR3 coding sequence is TGTGCCAGCAGCTTTTGGGAAAACTCCTACGAGCAGTACTTC.

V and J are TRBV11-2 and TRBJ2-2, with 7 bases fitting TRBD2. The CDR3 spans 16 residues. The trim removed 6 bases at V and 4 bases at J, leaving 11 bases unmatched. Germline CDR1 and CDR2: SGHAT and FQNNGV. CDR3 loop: CASSGGDPSSTGELFF. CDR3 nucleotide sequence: TGTGCCAGCAGTGGGGGGGATCCCTCGAGCACCGGGGAGCTGTTTTTT. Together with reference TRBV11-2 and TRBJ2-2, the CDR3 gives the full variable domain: EAGVAQSPRYKIIEKRQSVAFWCNPISGHATLYWYQQILGQGPKLLIQFQNNGVVDDSQLPKDRFSAERLKGVDSTLKIQPAKLEDSAVYLCASSGGDPSSTGELFFGEGSRLTVL.

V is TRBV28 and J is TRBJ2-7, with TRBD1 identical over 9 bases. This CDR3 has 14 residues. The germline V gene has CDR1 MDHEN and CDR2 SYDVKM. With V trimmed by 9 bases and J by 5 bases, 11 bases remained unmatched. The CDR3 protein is CASNKGTGFNEQYF. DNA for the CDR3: TGTGCCAGTAATAAGGGGACAGGGTTTAACGAGCAGTACTTC.